Listed below are T cell receptor beta chains from one sample, sequenced in a study of blood T cell repertoires in COVID-19. Method: immunoSEQ multiplex PCR; TCRdb's copy keeps in-frame clones and lacks some. Here the sample spans roughly 120,000 clones, about two thirds being singletons. Sequences were obtained from peripheral blood. The receptor source for this set is a human donor with acute or convalescent COVID-19. The donor label of this sample is uncertain. CDR3s include the opening cysteine and the closing phenylalanine or tryptophan. Each record gives: CDR3 length, V gene, clone size, D gene, J gene, CDR3 protein, CDR3 DNA. The D gene is left open where the match is weak. Size tells how often a clone was seen (once, few, many) or the class of an expanded clone, and some rows leave it out.

len: 16; v_gene: TRBV30; abundance: .; d_gene: TRBD2; j_gene: TRBJ2-3; CDR3aa: CAFKRGEKAGTDTQYF; CDR3nt: TGTGCCTTCAAACGGGGGGAGAAGGCCGGCACAGATACGCAGTATTTT
len: 16; v_gene: TRBV12-5; abundance: .; d_gene: .; j_gene: TRBJ2-1; CDR3aa: CASGLRTVGSYNEQFF; CDR3nt: TGTGCTAGTGGTCTACGAACAGTGGGCTCCTACAATGAGCAGTTCTTC
len: 15; v_gene: TRBV19; abundance: .; d_gene: TRBD1; j_gene: TRBJ1-6; CDR3aa: CASSFADRNNSPLHF; CDR3nt: TGTGCCAGTAGTTTCGCGGACAGGAACAATTCACCCCTCCACTTT
len: 14; v_gene: TRBV6-5; abundance: few; d_gene: .; j_gene: TRBJ1-1; CDR3aa: CASRAGHLNTEAFF; CDR3nt: TGTGCCAGCAGAGCGGGACATTTGAACACTGAAGCTTTCTTT
len: 15; v_gene: TRBV7-9; abundance: .; d_gene: TRBD1; j_gene: TRBJ1-1; CDR3aa: CASSDRDRGPVEAFF; CDR3nt: TGTGCCAGCAGCGACCGGGACAGGGGGCCTGTGGAAGCTTTCTTT
len: 15; v_gene: TRBV19; abundance: few; d_gene: .; j_gene: TRBJ1-1; CDR3aa: CASSIEYAVNTEAFF; CDR3nt: TGTGCCAGTAGTATAGAGTACGCAGTGAACACTGAAGCTTTCTTT
len: 14; v_gene: TRBV7-9; abundance: few; d_gene: TRBD2; j_gene: TRBJ2-3; CDR3aa: CASVGAGGRDTQYF; CDR3nt: TGTGCCAGCGTCGGTGCGGGGGGCCGGGATACGCAGTATTTT
len: 17; v_gene: TRBV2; abundance: .; d_gene: TRBD1; j_gene: TRBJ2-1; CDR3aa: CASSEAGTGALYNEQFF; CDR3nt: TGTGCCAGCAGTGAGGCCGGGACAGGGGCCTTATACAATGAGCAGTTCTTC
len: 14; v_gene: TRBV11-3; abundance: many; d_gene: TRBD1; j_gene: TRBJ2-1; CDR3aa: CASSTSRQGNVVFF; CDR3nt: TGTGCCAGCAGCACCAGTCGACAGGGTAATGTCGTGTTCTTC
len: 16; v_gene: TRBV6-1; abundance: .; d_gene: .; j_gene: TRBJ1-2; CDR3aa: CASSEFWSKALWGYTF; CDR3nt: TGTGCCAGCAGTGAATTCTGGAGTAAGGCCCTTTGGGGCTACACCTTC
len: 12; v_gene: TRBV11-2; abundance: .; d_gene: .; j_gene: TRBJ2-5; CDR3aa: CASSSDWETQYF; CDR3nt: TGTGCCAGCAGCTCCGACTGGGAGACCCAGTACTTC
len: 16; v_gene: TRBV6-5; abundance: .; d_gene: .; j_gene: TRBJ1-5; CDR3aa: CASSLGVGSLNQPQHF; CDR3nt: TGTGCCAGCAGTTTGGGGGTCGGGAGCCTCAATCAGCCCCAGCATTTT
len: 13; v_gene: TRBV29-1; abundance: .; d_gene: .; j_gene: TRBJ2-4; CDR3aa: CSALGPSGDIQYF; CDR3nt: TGCAGCGCACTTGGGCCGTCGGGGGACATTCAGTACTTC
len: 14; v_gene: TRBV28; abundance: once; d_gene: .; j_gene: TRBJ2-3; CDR3aa: CANPGVWGTDTQYF; CDR3nt: TGTGCCAATCCAGGGGTATGGGGCACAGATACGCAGTATTTT
len: 15; v_gene: TRBV28; abundance: .; d_gene: .; j_gene: TRBJ2-6; CDR3aa: CATYSRASGANVLTF; CDR3nt: TGTGCCACCTATTCCCGTGCCTCTGGGGCCAACGTCCTGACTTTC
len: 15; v_gene: TRBV4-1; abundance: few; d_gene: .; j_gene: TRBJ1-5; CDR3aa: CASSQNNRLNQPQHF; CDR3nt: TGCGCCAGCAGCCAAAATAACAGGCTCAATCAGCCCCAGCATTTT
len: 16; v_gene: TRBV5-6; abundance: medium-sized; d_gene: .; j_gene: TRBJ1-6; CDR3aa: CASSSGAPGKNSPLHF; CDR3nt: TGTGCCAGCAGCTCAGGGGCGCCCGGTAAAAATTCACCCCTCCACTTT
len: 15; v_gene: TRBV19; abundance: .; d_gene: .; j_gene: TRBJ1-5; CDR3aa: CASKVGDFSNQPQHF; CDR3nt: TGTGCCAGTAAGGTCGGGGATTTTAGCAATCAGCCCCAGCATTTT
len: 13; v_gene: TRBV5-1; abundance: .; d_gene: .; j_gene: TRBJ2-1; CDR3aa: CASSLDRENEQFF; CDR3nt: TGCGCCAGCAGCTTGGATCGGGAGAATGAGCAGTTCTTC
len: 15; v_gene: TRBV2; abundance: few; d_gene: .; j_gene: TRBJ2-7; CDR3aa: CASKREQGGRYEQYF; CDR3nt: TGTGCCAGCAAGAGGGAACAAGGAGGGAGGTACGAGCAGTACTTC
len: 14; v_gene: TRBV5-6; abundance: once; d_gene: TRBD2; j_gene: TRBJ2-1; CDR3aa: CASSFPAGNREQFF; CDR3nt: TGTGCCAGCAGCTTCCCAGCGGGGAATCGGGAGCAGTTCTTC
len: 13; v_gene: TRBV5-4; abundance: .; d_gene: .; j_gene: TRBJ1-1; CDR3aa: CASSTRNNAEAFF; CDR3nt: TGTGCCAGCAGCACGAGGAACAACGCGGAAGCTTTCTTT
len: 16; v_gene: TRBV7-6; abundance: .; d_gene: TRBD2; j_gene: TRBJ2-1; CDR3aa: CASSLEAGADYNEQFF; CDR3nt: TGTGCCAGCAGCTTAGAAGCGGGGGCGGACTACAATGAGCAGTTCTTC
len: 14; v_gene: TRBV29-1; abundance: .; d_gene: .; j_gene: TRBJ2-2; CDR3aa: CSVRRDLGTGELFF; CDR3nt: TGCAGCGTCCGGAGAGACTTGGGCACCGGGGAGCTGTTTTTT
len: 11; v_gene: TRBV29-1; abundance: .; d_gene: TRBD1; j_gene: TRBJ1-2; CDR3aa: CSVGSQGGYTF; CDR3nt: TGCAGCGTTGGGTCACAGGGGGGCTACACCTTC
len: 15; v_gene: TRBV7-2; abundance: once; d_gene: TRBD2; j_gene: TRBJ2-3; CDR3aa: CASSLSSGDTDTQYF; CDR3nt: TGTGCCAGCAGCTTATCAAGCGGGGACACAGATACGCAGTATTTT
len: 13; v_gene: TRBV7-9; abundance: once; d_gene: .; j_gene: TRBJ2-7; CDR3aa: CASSWAETYEQYF; CDR3nt: TGTGCCAGCAGTTGGGCCGAAACCTACGAGCAGTACTTC
len: 16; v_gene: TRBV5-1; abundance: once; d_gene: .; j_gene: TRBJ2-6; CDR3aa: CASSLAGYSGANVLTF; CDR3nt: TGCGCCAGCAGCTTGGCCGGGTACTCTGGGGCCAACGTCCTGACTTTC
len: 19; v_gene: TRBV10-3; abundance: few; d_gene: TRBD1; j_gene: TRBJ1-6; CDR3aa: CAISERDRGRGIGNSPLHF; CDR3nt: TGTGCCATCAGTGAGCGGGACAGGGGGCGCGGGATAGGTAATTCACCCCTCCACTTT
len: 14; v_gene: TRBV2; abundance: .; d_gene: .; j_gene: TRBJ1-2; CDR3aa: CASSDYWSNYGYTF; CDR3nt: TGTGCCAGCAGTGACTACTGGTCTAACTATGGCTACACCTTC
len: 13; v_gene: TRBV30; abundance: .; d_gene: .; j_gene: TRBJ1-4; CDR3aa: CAWSVQGGEKLFF; CDR3nt: TGTGCCTGGAGTGTCCAGGGAGGCGAAAAACTGTTTTTT
len: 18; v_gene: TRBV30; abundance: .; d_gene: .; j_gene: TRBJ2-1; CDR3aa: CAWRKFTGSFESYNEQFF; CDR3nt: TGTGCCTGGAGGAAGTTCACAGGGAGCTTCGAGTCCTACAATGAGCAGTTCTTC
len: 14; v_gene: TRBV5-1; abundance: .; d_gene: TRBD1; j_gene: TRBJ2-7; CDR3aa: CASRAQTGTYEQYF; CDR3nt: TGCGCCAGCAGGGCCCAGACAGGGACCTACGAGCAGTACTTC
len: 15; v_gene: TRBV24-1; abundance: .; d_gene: TRBD1; j_gene: TRBJ2-3; CDR3aa: CATSDNRGRTDTQYF; CDR3nt: TGTGCCACCAGTGATAATAGGGGGCGCACAGATACGCAGTATTTT
len: 15; v_gene: TRBV2; abundance: .; d_gene: TRBD2; j_gene: TRBJ2-1; CDR3aa: CASKPGLASYNEQFF; CDR3nt: TGTGCCAGCAAGCCGGGACTAGCGAGCTACAATGAGCAGTTCTTC
len: 16; v_gene: TRBV24-1; abundance: once; d_gene: TRBD1; j_gene: TRBJ1-5; CDR3aa: CATSEAQGAWNQPQHF; CDR3nt: TGTGCCACCAGTGAGGCACAGGGGGCCTGGAATCAGCCCCAGCATTTT
len: 15; v_gene: TRBV7-9; abundance: .; d_gene: .; j_gene: TRBJ1-2; CDR3aa: CASSPRTTGSYGYTF; CDR3nt: TGTGCCAGCAGCCCTCGGACGACAGGTAGCTATGGCTACACCTTC
len: 15; v_gene: TRBV28; abundance: .; d_gene: .; j_gene: TRBJ1-2; CDR3aa: CASSSYSREEYGYTF; CDR3nt: TGTGCCAGCAGTTCCTATTCCAGGGAAGAATATGGCTACACCTTC
len: 12; v_gene: TRBV19; abundance: .; d_gene: .; j_gene: TRBJ1-4; CDR3aa: CASSAQLSGLFF; CDR3nt: TGTGCCAGTAGTGCACAACTTAGCGGACTGTTTTTT
len: 16; v_gene: TRBV3-1/TRBV3-2; abundance: once; d_gene: .; j_gene: TRBJ2-5; CDR3aa: CASSQGATGLGETQYF; CDR3nt: TGTGCCAGCAGCCAAGGAGCTACGGGACTTGGAGAGACCCAGTACTTC
len: 14; v_gene: TRBV2; abundance: .; d_gene: .; j_gene: TRBJ1-2; CDR3aa: CASRRGGYDYGYTF; CDR3nt: TGTGCCAGCAGGAGGGGGGGCTATGACTATGGCTACACCTTC
len: 11; v_gene: TRBV10-2; abundance: .; d_gene: .; j_gene: TRBJ2-3; CDR3aa: CASSGADTQYF; CDR3nt: TGCGCCAGCAGCGGGGCAGATACGCAGTATTTT
len: 13; v_gene: TRBV28; abundance: .; d_gene: .; j_gene: TRBJ2-3; CDR3aa: CASGSTGTMAQYF; CDR3nt: TGTGCCAGCGGGTCGACAGGAACCATGGCGCAGTATTTT
len: 17; v_gene: TRBV24-1; abundance: .; d_gene: TRBD2; j_gene: TRBJ2-5; CDR3aa: CATSDFADGGAQETQYF; CDR3nt: TGTGCCACCAGTGATTTCGCGGACGGGGGGGCTCAAGAGACCCAGTACTTC
len: 16; v_gene: TRBV5-6; abundance: .; d_gene: TRBD1; j_gene: TRBJ1-1; CDR3aa: CASSLVGQGADTEAFF; CDR3nt: TGTGCCAGCAGCTTGGTGGGTCAGGGGGCGGACACTGAAGCTTTCTTT
len: 16; v_gene: TRBV28; abundance: .; d_gene: .; j_gene: TRBJ1-5; CDR3aa: CASTLYGRGSNQPQHF; CDR3nt: TGTGCCAGCACCCTCTATGGACGGGGGAGCAATCAGCCCCAGCATTTT